This T cell receptor (beta chain) was observed in a study of breast tumors, draining lymph nodes, adjacent tissues. Study-level findings and limits: Tumor T cell lymph node origin was a supported hypothesis, not proven. Tumors had less TCR diversity than lymph nodes, more than nontumor tissue. Tumor and nontumor repertoires were significantly more similar in luminal-like than in basal-like breast cancer.

This clonotype was observed at least ten times. Its antigen remains unknown. MiXCR, applied by TCRdb to the multiplex PCR reads, yields one record per CDR3 protein. The sample holds 20,000 to 25,000 distinct CDR3 sequences; 50% are singletons and the top ten take around 7.8%. In germline, CDR1 is SGHTA, CDR2 FQGTGA. Trimming cost V 5 bases and J 1 base, with 14 bases left between them. CDR3 length: 15 amino acids. The chain carries TRBV7-3 and TRBJ2-5; D is undetermined. The source is a female donor with breast cancer. Some clones in this sample may be carry-over from other donors' samples. Source material: breast tumor tissue. This chain's CDR3 is CASSPGGRSQETQYF. The CDR3 DNA reads TGTGCCAGCAGCCCAGGTGGGCGGTCCCAAGAGACCCAGTACTTC.